This T cell receptor beta chain was identified during a study of T cells after yellow fever vaccination. The wider study: Fractions low in cell number were prepared with SMART-Seq v4 Ultra Low Input. Study outcomes and limitations: Most primary-vaccination clones recurred post-booster (just under 98% CD4, more than 85% CD8). Bulk-population clonotypes that are abundant could appear as contaminants in FACS-sorted repertoires.

Universal primer sites and UMIs were introduced during 5'RACE template-switching synthesis of TCR cDNA. Using its own MiXCR run on the 5' RACE reads, TCRdb lists one record per CDR3 protein. The table has 400,000 or so distinct CDR3 sequences, around 10% seen once. CDR3 length: 13 residues. CDR1 and CDR2 (germline): LNHNV, YYDKDF (reference sequence). Trimming removed 3 bases from V and 8 bases from J, with 13 bases in between. Note on this clonotype: Its antigen is not identified.

Sequencing was performed on PBMCs, taken on the day of the first yellow fever vaccination. This clonotype was sampled from a man aged 18 to 29 who received the YFV17D yellow fever vaccine. V gene TRBV15 combines with J gene TRBJ1-2; D uncertain. The CDR3 region has the DNA TGTGCCACCAGCAGCCGGGAGCGGGAAGGCTACACCTTC. It codes for CATSSREREGYTF. Variable domain in full (rest from reference TRBV15 and TRBJ1-2): DAMVIQNPRYQVTQFGKPVTLSCSQTLNHNVMYWYQQKSSQAPKLLFHYYDKDFNNEADTPDNFQSRRPNTSFCFLDIRSPGLGDTAMYLCATSSREREGYTFGSGTRLTVV.